This entry lists 26 T cell receptor beta chains sequenced from one sample in a study of cytomegalovirus exposure and HLA in healthy donors. 13 Jbeta primers and 60 Vbeta primers were used for the PCR. Libraries were prepared by immunoSEQ multiplex PCR; TCRdb keeps only in-frame clonotypes and omits some of them. Of about 180,000 clones listed, almost 85% are singletons. The source material was PBMCs. These receptor sequences come from a girl aged 5-17 years in good health and CMV-seropositive.

The chain has TRBV5-1 and TRBJ2-5, with TRBD1 identical over 7 bases. The DNA matches TRBJ2-7 better at its end, which makes the J call doubtful. This CDR3 comprises 15 residues. Germline assignment: CDR1 SGHRS and CDR2 YFSETQ. CDR3 region: CASSGQTGLGNEQYF. In DNA, the CDR3 is TGCGCCAGCAGCGGACAGACAGGGCTTGGGAACGAGCAGTACTTC.

V usage is TRBV15 and J usage is TRBJ1-1; D is ambiguous. V was clipped by 6 bases and J by 0 bases, with 8 bases between them. This CDR3 contains 13 residues. Per germline, CDR1 LNHNV and CDR2 YYDKDF (reference sequence). CDR3 nucleotides: TGTGCCACCAGTCTCGGGGTGAACACTGAAGCTTTCTTT. Its protein product is CATSLGVNTEAFF.

The chain is built from TRBV9 and TRBJ1-1; no firm D call. Germline V gene data show CDR1 as SGDLS and CDR2 as YYNGEE. The CDR3 runs 12 residues. V was cut by 7 bases and J by 6 bases, with 13 bases left in between. Here the CDR3 DNA reads TGTGCCAGCGGCGCGAAGAGCTCTGAAGCTTTCTTT. Encoded protein: CASGAKSSEAFF.

The chain links TRBV9 to TRBJ2-5, with a possible D match to TRBD1 (5 bases). From germline, CDR1 is SGDLS and CDR2 YYNGEE. V gave up 3 bases and J gave up 7 bases, with 13 bases separating them. This CDR3 comprises 13 residues. CDR3 region: CASSAGQGRTQYF. In DNA, the CDR3 is TGTGCCAGCAGCGCCGGCCAGGGTCGGACCCAGTACTTC.

This clone turned up a few times. The V and J genes are TRBV2 and TRBJ1-2, with TRBD1 matching 7 bases. The CDR3 contains 15 residues. Germline lookup yields CDR1 SNHLY and CDR2 FYNNEI. Trimming removed 6 bases from V and 4 bases from J; junction bases left unmatched: 11. CDR3: CASSLKPGTVYGYTF. Written as DNA, the CDR3 is TGTGCCAGCAGCCTAAAACCAGGGACAGTCTATGGCTACACCTTC.

The rearrangement uses TRBV25-1 and TRBJ2-7; the D is unclear. Germline assignment: CDR1 MGHDK and CDR2 SYGVNS. The germline V and J ends were trimmed by 0 bases and 0 bases, with 9 bases remaining between them. The CDR3 covers 15 residues. The chain's CDR3 is CASSEYAIPSYEQYF. CDR3 nucleotides: TGTGCCAGCAGTGAATATGCGATACCCTCCTACGAGCAGTACTTC.

V usage is TRBV5-6 and J usage is TRBJ1-2; 7 bases are shared with TRBD1. This CDR3 is built from 16 residues. The V gene's germline CDR1 is SGHDT and CDR2 YYEEEE. V was pared by 2 bases and J by 8 bases, with 15 bases of the junction left unmatched. Here the CDR3 reads CASSFRDSASESGYTF. CDR3 nucleotides: TGTGCCAGCAGCTTCCGGGACAGTGCCTCGGAGAGCGGCTACACCTTC.

The chain uses TRBV4-1 and TRBJ1-5; D is unresolved. CDR3 size: 16 residues. The V end lost 0 bases, the J end lost 2 bases, and 11 bases lay between the germline ends. Germline loops: CDR1 MGHRA, CDR2 YSYEKL. The CDR3 nucleotides are TGCGCCAGCAGCCAAGAGGGCTTAGCGGGCAATCAGCCCCAGCATTTT. It yields the protein CASSQEGLAGNQPQHF.

This clone occurred a few times. The genes are TRBV9 and TRBJ1-2, with D unresolved. The germline V and J ends were trimmed by 4 bases and 11 bases, with 15 bases remaining between them. The CDR3 is 12 amino acids. Germline CDR1 is SGDLS and CDR2 is YYNGEE. For the CDR3, the DNA is TGTGCCAGCAGCCCGGACTTTCGAACTTACACCTTC. It codes for CASSPDFRTYTF.

This sequence joins TRBV15 and TRBJ2-1, with D unresolved. This CDR3 spans 12 amino acids. V lost 3 bases and J 6 bases, leaving 6 bases between the germline ends. Germline assignment: CDR1 LNHNV and CDR2 YYDKDF (reference sequence). CDR3 bases: TGTGCCACCAGCAGCCTTATCAATGAGCAGTTCTTC. This encodes CATSSLINEQFF.

V usage is TRBV11-2 and J usage is TRBJ2-1; D may be TRBD2 (7 bases). The CDR3 contains 16 residues. V was cut by 5 bases and J by 2 bases, with 16 bases left in between. Germline loops: CDR1 SGHAT, CDR2 FQNNGV. The DNA of the CDR3 is TGTGCCAGCAGCCCAGGGGAGGGGGGACCCTACAATGAGCAGTTCTTC. It yields the protein CASSPGEGGPYNEQFF. Full variable domain (missing parts from reference TRBV11-2 and TRBJ2-1): EAGVAQSPRYKIIEKRQSVAFWCNPISGHATLYWYQQILGQGPKLLIQFQNNGVVDDSQLPKDRFSAERLKGVDSTLKIQPAKLEDSAVYLCASSPGEGGPYNEQFFGPGTRLTVL.

This clone was observed a handful of times. This chain uses TRBV5-1 with TRBJ2-1; 7 bases are shared with TRBD1. Germline values: CDR1 SGHRS, CDR2 YFSETQ. Trimming cost V 4 bases and J 9 bases; bases outside gene matches: 10. The CDR3 contains 14 residues. CDR3 sequence reads: CASSTRDSIGEQFF. CDR3 sequence (DNA): TGCGCCAGCAGCACCCGGGACAGTATCGGTGAGCAGTTCTTC.

V gene TRBV30 combines with J gene TRBJ1-1; 7 bases map to TRBD1. This CDR3 has 14 amino acids. Trimming at V came to 4 bases and at J to 0 bases, leaving 5 bases not matched to a gene. In germline, CDR1 is GTSNPN, CDR2 SVGIG (reference sequence). Here the CDR3 DNA reads TGTGCCTGGAAACGAGGGGGCTTGAACACTGAAGCTTTCTTT. Translated, it gives CAWKRGGLNTEAFF.

The rearrangement links TRBV6-1 to TRBJ2-7; the D is unclear. Per germline, CDR1 MNHNS and CDR2 SASEGT. The CDR3 runs to 11 residues. V shed 6 bases and J shed 2 bases, with 5 bases lying between them. The CDR3: CASSSTYEQYF. In DNA form, the CDR3 reads TGTGCCAGCAGCAGTACCTACGAGCAGTACTTC.

This chain links TRBV5-4 with TRBJ1-2; 11 bases agree with TRBD1. Germline CDR1 reads SGHNT; CDR2 reads YYREEE (reference sequence). V trimming: 2 bases; J trimming: 8 bases; junction bases outside the gene matches: 5. The CDR3 sequence is 14 residues long. This CDR3 reads CASSFRGQGGGYTF. As DNA, the CDR3 is TGTGCCAGCAGCTTCCGGGGACAGGGGGGCGGCTACACCTTC. Combining the CDR3 with reference TRBV5-4 and TRBJ1-2 gives the whole variable domain ETGVTQSPTHLIKTRGQQVTLRCSSQSGHNTVSWYQQALGQGPQFIFQYYREEENGRGNFPPRFSGLQFPNYSSELNVNALELDDSALYLCASSFRGQGGGYTFGSGTRLTVV.

The chain uses TRBV19 and TRBJ2-1, with 11 bases that match TRBD2. This CDR3 spans 15 amino acids. Germline V CDR1 and CDR2: LNHDA, SQIVND (reference sequence). The V gene end was trimmed by 3 bases and the J gene end by 7 bases; junction bases not matched to a gene: 5. CDR3 nucleotide sequence: TGTGCCAGTAGTATCGTAGCGGGGGGGCCAAATGAGCAGTTCTTC. Translating gives CASSIVAGGPNEQFF.

This chain connects TRBV19 to TRBJ1-5; 7 bases align to TRBD1. CDR3 length: 14 amino acids. From germline, CDR1 is LNHDA and CDR2 SQIVND (reference sequence). The ends lost 6 bases at V and 3 bases at J; junction bases unmatched: 5. The CDR3 is CASSTTGNNQPQHF. Written as DNA, the CDR3 is TGTGCCAGTAGCACGACAGGGAACAATCAGCCCCAGCATTTT.

The chain uses TRBV18 and TRBJ1-1; D perhaps matches TRBD1 (6 bases). Trimming left V 5 bases short and J 5 bases short, with 15 bases between. From germline, CDR1 is KGHSH and CDR2 LQKENI. The CDR3 runs 14 residues. The CDR3 loop is CASSGGSGRTEAFF. For the CDR3, the DNA is TGTGCCAGCTCAGGGGGCTCGGGTCGGACTGAAGCTTTCTTT.

The genes are TRBV7-3 and TRBJ1-5; 9 positions agree with TRBD1. The CDR3 is made up of 15 amino acids. Germline V gives CDR1 SGHTA, CDR2 FQGTGA. V shed 6 bases, J shed 3 bases, and the junction held 6 bases outside the gene matches. The CDR3 protein is CASSTTGGVNQPQHF. The CDR3 DNA reads TGTGCCAGCAGTACAACAGGGGGCGTCAATCAGCCCCAGCATTTT.

This chain uses TRBV7-9 with TRBJ1-1; D ambiguous. Germline V gives CDR1 SEHNR, CDR2 FQNEAQ (reference sequence). The CDR3 has 14 amino acids. Deletions cut 2 bases from V and 5 bases from J, with 12 bases between. CDR3 residues: CASSLYTSGTEAFF. Written as DNA, the CDR3 is TGTGCCAGCAGCTTATATACCTCCGGGACTGAAGCTTTCTTT. Drawing the rest from reference TRBV7-9 and TRBJ1-1, the complete variable domain is DTGVSQNPRHKITKRGQNVTFRCDPISEHNRLYWYRQTLGQGPEFLTYFQNEAQLEKSRLLSDRFSAERPKGSFSTLEIQRTEQGDSAMYLCASSLYTSGTEAFFGQGTRLTVV.

In this sample, this clone turned up once. The CDR3: CASSLLAGPDYEQYF. The CDR3 region has the DNA TGTGCCAGCAGCTTACTAGCGGGGCCGGACTACGAGCAGTACTTC. The J gene is TRBJ2-7, the V gene TRBV7-9, with 9 bases matching TRBD2. Germline V CDR1 and CDR2: SEHNR, FQNEAQ (reference sequence). CDR3 length: 15 amino acids. V shed 2 bases and J 3 bases; nucleotides not matched to a gene: 5.

This sequence joins TRBV6-1 and TRBJ1-2, with 9 nucleotides matching TRBD1. V shed 4 bases, J shed 5 bases, and the junction held 8 bases outside the gene matches. The germline CDR1 and CDR2 sequences are MNHNS and SASEGT. CDR3 length: 15 residues. CDR3 in amino acids: CASSASRQGEYGYTF. The CDR3 DNA follows: TGTGCCAGCAGTGCTTCTCGACAGGGGGAATATGGCTACACCTTC.

The CDR3 DNA sequence: TGTGCCACTAGACAGGGGGCTTTACAAGGGGAGCTGTTTTTT. Translated: CATRQGALQGELFF. This rearrangement joins TRBV2 to TRBJ2-2; TRBD1 matches 10 bases. V shed 10 bases, J shed 8 bases, and the junction held 10 bases outside the gene matches. Germline CDR1 is SNHLY and CDR2 is FYNNEI. This CDR3 comprises 14 residues.

V and J are TRBV9 and TRBJ2-7, with 8 positions matching TRBD1. Germline assignment: CDR1 SGDLS and CDR2 YYNGEE. J gave up 3 bases and V 4 bases, and 12 bases lay outside the gene matches. The CDR3 spans 16 residues. The CDR3 loop is CASSLLPGQDLYEQYF. In DNA, the CDR3 is TGTGCCAGCAGCTTACTACCGGGACAGGATCTCTACGAGCAGTACTTC.

V gene TRBV9 combines with J gene TRBJ1-1, with 8 bases lining up with TRBD1. This CDR3 region has 17 residues. Looked up from germline, CDR1 is SGDLS and CDR2 is YYNGEE. Trimming removed 4 bases from V and 6 bases from J; junction bases left unmatched: 17. As DNA, the CDR3 is TGTGCCAGCAGCATGGGACAGGAGTTTCCCCTTAGGGCTGAAGCTTTCTTT. Its translation: CASSMGQEFPLRAEAFF.

Here the CDR3 reads CATSRADRGNEKLFF. In nucleotides, the CDR3 is TGTGCCACCAGCAGAGCGGACAGGGGGAATGAAAAACTGTTTTTT. The chain is built from TRBV15 and TRBJ1-4, with TRBD1 matching 10 bases. Germline CDR1 LNHNV, CDR2 YYDKDF (reference sequence). The trim removed 1 base at V and 5 bases at J, leaving 1 base unmatched. CDR3 length: 15 amino acids.